The TCR beta chain described here comes from a study of blood T cell repertoires in COVID-19. Across the whole study: Collection of acute and convalescent COVID-19 samples took place in the United States, Italy and Spain.

The V gene lost 4 bases and the J gene lost 9 bases, with 26 bases spanning the gap. CDR1 is SGDLS and CDR2 is YYNGEE in the germline V gene. The CDR3 is made up of 17 amino acids. One Seattle source followed patients from active infection through their disease course. In the source study's methods: Amplification of reference gene primers was used by the study to estimate nucleated cell counts. The protocol was immunoSEQ multiplex PCR, while the TCRdb copy is restricted to in-frame clones and leaves out a portion. V, J and clone size derive from that table, while D and trimming were established from the DNA sequence. Seen here are roughly 570,000 clones, 85% to 90% observed once, and the top ten hold roughly 8%.

The sequencing input was peripheral blood. The V and J genes are TRBV9 and TRBJ1-3; TRBD1 might be the D (6 bases). This sequence originates from a woman in her 50s with COVID-19, enrolled during active disease. CDR3 residues: CASSSQGGGAGSGTIYF. The CDR3 DNA reads as TGTGCCAGCAGCTCCCAAGGGGGGGGCGCAGGGAGTGGCACCATATATTTT. Full variable domain (outside the CDR3, taken from reference TRBV9 and TRBJ1-3): DSGVTQTPKHLITATGQRVTLRCSPRSGDLSVYWYQQSLDQGLQFLIQYYNGEERAKGNILERFSAQQFPDLHSELNLSSLELGDSALYFCASSSQGGGAGSGTIYFGEGSWLTVV.